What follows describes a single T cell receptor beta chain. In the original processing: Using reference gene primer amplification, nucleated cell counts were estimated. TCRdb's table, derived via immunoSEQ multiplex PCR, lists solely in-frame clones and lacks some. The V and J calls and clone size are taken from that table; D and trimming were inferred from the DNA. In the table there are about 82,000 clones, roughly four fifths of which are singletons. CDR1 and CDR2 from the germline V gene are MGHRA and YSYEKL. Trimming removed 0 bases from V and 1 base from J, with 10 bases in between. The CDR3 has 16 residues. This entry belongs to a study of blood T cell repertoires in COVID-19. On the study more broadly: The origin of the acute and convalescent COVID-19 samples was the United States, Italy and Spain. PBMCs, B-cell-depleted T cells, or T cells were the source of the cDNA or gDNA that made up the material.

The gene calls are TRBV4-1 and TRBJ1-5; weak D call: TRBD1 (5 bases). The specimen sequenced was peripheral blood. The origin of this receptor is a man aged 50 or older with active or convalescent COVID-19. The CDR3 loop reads CASSQEGGESNQPQHF. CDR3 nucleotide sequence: TGCGCCAGCAGCCAAGAGGGAGGGGAAAGCAATCAGCCCCAGCATTTT.